This T cell receptor beta chain was found in a study of cytomegalovirus exposure and HLA in healthy donors. Study conclusions and caveats: Reportedly, a later analysis found an Asian-associated ancestry cluster had fewer N-insertions than the roughly 700-donor mean.

This clone showed up just a few times. Its antigen is unknown. With 60 Vbeta and 13 Jbeta primers, the PCR was carried out. Data came from immunoSEQ multiplex PCR; TCRdb stores just in-frame clones and leaves some out. In the table there are around 190,000 clones, about 84% of which are singletons. From germline, CDR1 is SGDLS and CDR2 YYNGEE. Germline trimming cut 3 bases from V and 3 bases from J; bases unmatched to any gene: 4. This CDR3 has 16 residues. Sequences were obtained from PBMCs. The receptor was isolated from a woman in her twenties or thirties in good health and CMV-seropositive. This chain uses TRBV9 with TRBJ2-3, with TRBD2 matching over 13 bases. DNA of the CDR3: TGTGCCAGCAGCGAGGGACTAGCGGGAACGACAGATACGCAGTATTTT. It codes for CASSEGLAGTTDTQYF. Based on the CDR3 plus reference TRBV9 and TRBJ2-3, the full variable domain is DSGVTQTPKHLITATGQRVTLRCSPRSGDLSVYWYQQSLDQGLQFLIQYYNGEERAKGNILERFSAQQFPDLHSELNLSSLELGDSALYFCASSEGLAGTTDTQYFGPGTRLTVL.